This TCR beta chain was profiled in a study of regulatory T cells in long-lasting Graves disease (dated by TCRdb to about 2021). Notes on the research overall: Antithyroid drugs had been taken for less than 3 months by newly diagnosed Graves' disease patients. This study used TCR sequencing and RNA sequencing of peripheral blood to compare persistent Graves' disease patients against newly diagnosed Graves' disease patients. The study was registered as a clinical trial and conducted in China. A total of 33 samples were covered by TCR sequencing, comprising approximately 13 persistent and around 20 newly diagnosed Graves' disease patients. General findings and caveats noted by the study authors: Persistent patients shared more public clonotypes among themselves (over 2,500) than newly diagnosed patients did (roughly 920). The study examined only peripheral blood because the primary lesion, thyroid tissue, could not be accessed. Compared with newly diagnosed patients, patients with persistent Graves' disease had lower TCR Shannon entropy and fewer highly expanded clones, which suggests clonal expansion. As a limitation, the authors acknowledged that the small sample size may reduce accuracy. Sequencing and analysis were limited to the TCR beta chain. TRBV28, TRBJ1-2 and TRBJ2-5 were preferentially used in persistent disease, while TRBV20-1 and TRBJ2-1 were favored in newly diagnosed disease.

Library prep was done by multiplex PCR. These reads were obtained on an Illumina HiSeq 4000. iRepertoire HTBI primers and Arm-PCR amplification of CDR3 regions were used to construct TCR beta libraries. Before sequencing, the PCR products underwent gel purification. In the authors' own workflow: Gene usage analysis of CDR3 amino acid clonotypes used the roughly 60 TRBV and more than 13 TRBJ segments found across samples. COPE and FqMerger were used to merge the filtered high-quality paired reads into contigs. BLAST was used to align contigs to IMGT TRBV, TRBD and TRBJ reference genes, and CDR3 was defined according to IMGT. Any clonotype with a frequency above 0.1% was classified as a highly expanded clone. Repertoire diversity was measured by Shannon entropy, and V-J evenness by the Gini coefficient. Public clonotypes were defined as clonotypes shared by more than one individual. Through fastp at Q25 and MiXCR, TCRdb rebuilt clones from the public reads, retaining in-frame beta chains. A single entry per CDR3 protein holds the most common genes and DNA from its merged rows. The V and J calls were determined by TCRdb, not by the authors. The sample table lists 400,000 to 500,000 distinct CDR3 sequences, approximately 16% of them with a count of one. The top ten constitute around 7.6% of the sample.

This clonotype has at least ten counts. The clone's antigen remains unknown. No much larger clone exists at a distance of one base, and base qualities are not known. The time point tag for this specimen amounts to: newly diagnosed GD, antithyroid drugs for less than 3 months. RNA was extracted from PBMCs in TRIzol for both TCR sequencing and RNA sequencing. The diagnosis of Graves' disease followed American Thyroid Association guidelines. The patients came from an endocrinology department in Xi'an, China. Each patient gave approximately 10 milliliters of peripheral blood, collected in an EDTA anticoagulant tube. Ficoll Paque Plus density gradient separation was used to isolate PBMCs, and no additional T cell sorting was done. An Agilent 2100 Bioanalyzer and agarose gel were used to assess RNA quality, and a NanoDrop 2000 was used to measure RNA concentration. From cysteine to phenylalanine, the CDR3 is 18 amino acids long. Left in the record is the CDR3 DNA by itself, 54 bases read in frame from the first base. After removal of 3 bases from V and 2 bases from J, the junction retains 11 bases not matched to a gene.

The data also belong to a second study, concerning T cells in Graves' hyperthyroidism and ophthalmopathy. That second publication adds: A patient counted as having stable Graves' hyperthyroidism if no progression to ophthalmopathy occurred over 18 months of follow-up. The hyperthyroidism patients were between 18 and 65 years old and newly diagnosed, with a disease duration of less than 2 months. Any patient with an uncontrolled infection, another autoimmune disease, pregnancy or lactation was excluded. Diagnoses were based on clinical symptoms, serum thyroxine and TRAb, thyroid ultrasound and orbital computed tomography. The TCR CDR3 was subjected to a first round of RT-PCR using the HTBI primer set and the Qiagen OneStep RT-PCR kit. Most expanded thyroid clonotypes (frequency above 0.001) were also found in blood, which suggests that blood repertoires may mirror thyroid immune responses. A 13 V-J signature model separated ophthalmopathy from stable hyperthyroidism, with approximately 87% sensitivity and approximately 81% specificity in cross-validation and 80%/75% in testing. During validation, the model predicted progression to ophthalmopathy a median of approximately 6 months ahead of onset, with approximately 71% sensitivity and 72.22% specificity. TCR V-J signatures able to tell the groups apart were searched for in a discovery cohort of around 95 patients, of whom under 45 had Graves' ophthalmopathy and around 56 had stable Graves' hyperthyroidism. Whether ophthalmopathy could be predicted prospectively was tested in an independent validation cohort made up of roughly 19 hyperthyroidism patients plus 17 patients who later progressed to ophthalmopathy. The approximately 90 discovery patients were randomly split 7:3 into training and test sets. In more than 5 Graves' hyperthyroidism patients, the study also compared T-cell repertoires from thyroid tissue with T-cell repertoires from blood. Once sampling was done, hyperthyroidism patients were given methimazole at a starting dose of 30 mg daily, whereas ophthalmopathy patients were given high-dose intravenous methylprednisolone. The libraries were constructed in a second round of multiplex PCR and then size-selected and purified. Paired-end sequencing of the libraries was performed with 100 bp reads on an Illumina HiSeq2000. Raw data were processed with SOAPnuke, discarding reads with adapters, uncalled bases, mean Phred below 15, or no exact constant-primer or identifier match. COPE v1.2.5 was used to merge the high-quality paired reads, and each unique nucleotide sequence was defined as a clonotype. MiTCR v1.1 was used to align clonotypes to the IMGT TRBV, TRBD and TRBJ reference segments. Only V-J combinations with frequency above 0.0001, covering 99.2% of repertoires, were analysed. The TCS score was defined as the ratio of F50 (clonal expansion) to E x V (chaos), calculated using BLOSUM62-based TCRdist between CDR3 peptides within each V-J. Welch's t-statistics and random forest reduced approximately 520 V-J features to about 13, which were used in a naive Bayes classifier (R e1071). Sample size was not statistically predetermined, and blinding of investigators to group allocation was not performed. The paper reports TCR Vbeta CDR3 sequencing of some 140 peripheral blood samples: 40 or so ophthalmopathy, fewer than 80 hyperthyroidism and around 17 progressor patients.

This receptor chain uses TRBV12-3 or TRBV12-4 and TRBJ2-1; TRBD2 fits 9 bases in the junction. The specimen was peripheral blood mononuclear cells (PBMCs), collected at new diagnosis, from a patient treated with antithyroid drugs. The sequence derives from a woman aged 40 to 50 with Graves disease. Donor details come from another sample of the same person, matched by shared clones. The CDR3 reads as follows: CASSLASGTSPPYNEQFF. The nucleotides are TGTGCCAGCAGTTTGGCCTCCGGGACTAGCCCGCCCTACAATGAGCAGTTCTTC.